This is a list of T cell receptor beta chains from one sample in a study of blood T cell repertoires in COVID-19. Data came from immunoSEQ multiplex PCR; TCRdb stores just in-frame clones and leaves some out. The sample holds about 240,000 clones, 80% to 85% seen once. Sample: peripheral blood. These receptors came from a woman aged 18 to 35 with acute or convalescent COVID-19. Both conserved end residues are part of each CDR3. The D gene is left open where the match is weak. Clone size is shown for a subset of rows, as once, few, many or a class of expanded clone.

>-|TRBD1|TRBJ1-1|TRBV5-1|13
CASSRTGGTRAFF
TGCGCCAGCAGTCGGACAGGGGGAACTCGAGCTTTCTTT
>-|TRBD2|TRBJ2-3|TRBV6-2/TRBV6-3|16
CASSDSAGVYSDTQYF
TGTGCCAGCAGCGATTCCGCGGGAGTATATTCAGATACGCAGTATTTT
>-|TRBD2|TRBJ2-1|TRBV9|15
CASSGSGTRGSEQFF
TGTGCCAGCAGCGGGTCCGGGACTAGAGGGTCTGAGCAGTTCTTC
>-|-|TRBJ1-3|TRBV4-2|14
CASSQEYSGNTIYF
TGTGCCAGCAGCCAAGAGTACTCTGGAAACACCATATATTTT
>few|TRBD1|TRBJ2-5|TRBV28|15
CASSFDGTGKETQYF
TGTGCCAGCAGTTTCGACGGGACAGGGAAAGAGACCCAGTACTTC
>-|-|TRBJ1-5|TRBV28|19
CASSATGLRGVYSNQPQHF
TGTGCCAGCAGTGCAACAGGGCTTCGGGGCGTTTATAGCAATCAGCCCCAGCATTTT
>once|-|TRBJ1-4|TRBV10-3|15
CAISENGGLNEKLFF
TGTGCCATCAGTGAAAACGGGGGACTTAATGAAAAACTGTTTTTT
>-|TRBD2|TRBJ2-4|TRBV7-2|17
CASSLDVGGGAKNIQYF
TGTGCCAGCAGCTTAGACGTTGGCGGGGGAGCCAAAAACATTCAGTACTTC
>-|-|TRBJ2-1|TRBV11-2|15
CASSRLAGPYNEQFF
TGTGCCAGCAGCCGACTGGCGGGACCGTACAATGAGCAGTTCTTC
>few|-|TRBJ2-5|TRBV14|15
CASSQRRGPQETQYF
TGTGCCAGCAGCCAACGACGGGGTCCACAAGAGACCCAGTACTTC
>-|TRBD2|TRBJ2-2|TRBV6-4|17
CASSAPGLAENTGELFF
TGTGCCAGCAGTGCCCCGGGACTAGCGGAAAACACCGGGGAGCTGTTTTTT
>-|-|TRBJ2-7|TRBV19|14
CASRSTSRTYEQYF
TGTGCCAGTAGATCTACTAGCAGAACTTACGAGCAGTACTTC
>-|-|TRBJ2-7|TRBV28|11
CATYVAYEQYF
TGTGCCACGTATGTAGCCTACGAGCAGTACTTC
>-|TRBD1|TRBJ1-2|TRBV27|15
CASRTYSGTAYGYTF
TGTGCCAGCAGAACCTACTCCGGGACAGCCTATGGCTACACCTTC
>few|TRBD1|TRBJ1-1|TRBV30|14
CAWSVDRGLTEAFF
TGTGCCTGGAGTGTAGACAGGGGCCTCACTGAAGCTTTCTTT
>-|-|TRBJ1-5|TRBV4-3|13
CASSQDLGGAQHF
TGCGCCAGCAGCCAAGATCTAGGAGGGGCCCAGCATTTT
>once|TRBD1|TRBJ1-5|TRBV15|16
CATSRDPGQDNQPQHF
TGTGCCACCAGCAGGGACCCCGGACAGGACAATCAGCCCCAGCATTTT
>-|TRBD1|TRBJ1-3|TRBV6-4|14
CASRQGMPGNTIYF
TGTGCCAGCAGACAGGGGATGCCTGGAAACACCATATATTTT
>few|-|TRBJ1-5|TRBV19|15
CASSMVHGGNQPQHF
TGTGCCAGTAGTATGGTACACGGGGGCAATCAGCCCCAGCATTTT
>-|TRBD1|TRBJ2-7|TRBV30|15
CAWSRGQPPIYEQYF
TGTGCCTGGAGCAGGGGACAGCCACCTATCTACGAGCAGTACTTC
>-|-|TRBJ2-4|TRBV5-1|22
CASSLRPRTPSGTKTTKNIQYF
TGCGCCAGCAGCTTGCGCCCAAGAACCCCATCCGGGACAAAAACAACCAAAAACATTCAGTACTTC
>-|-|TRBJ2-3|TRBV18|15
CASSRDRSNADTQYF
TGTGCCAGCTCACGCGACAGGTCCAACGCGGATACGCAGTATTTT
>-|-|TRBJ1-5|TRBV7-8|14
CASSLGQYYQPQHF
TGTGCCAGCAGCTTAGGGCAGTATTATCAGCCCCAGCATTTT
>once|TRBD2|TRBJ2-4|TRBV19|13
CASSLGLDNIQYF
TGTGCCAGTAGCCTGGGACTAGACAACATTCAGTACTTC
>-|-|TRBJ2-1|TRBV28|16
CASNRDSQKGYREQFF
TGTGCCAGCAACCGGGACTCCCAAAAGGGGTACAGGGAGCAGTTCTTC
>-|-|TRBJ2-3|TRBV11-2|17
CASSRQPRGSSTDTQYF
TGTGCCAGCAGCCGACAACCAAGGGGATCTAGCACAGATACGCAGTATTTT
>-|TRBD1|TRBJ1-2|TRBV11-2|16
CASSWGPGQGGTGYTF
TGTGCCAGCAGCTGGGGACCTGGACAGGGAGGTACGGGCTACACCTTC
>-|TRBD1|TRBJ1-1|TRBV7-9|17
CASSLLGDSERRTEAFF
TGTGCCAGCAGCTTATTGGGGGACAGTGAGAGGAGGACTGAAGCTTTCTTT